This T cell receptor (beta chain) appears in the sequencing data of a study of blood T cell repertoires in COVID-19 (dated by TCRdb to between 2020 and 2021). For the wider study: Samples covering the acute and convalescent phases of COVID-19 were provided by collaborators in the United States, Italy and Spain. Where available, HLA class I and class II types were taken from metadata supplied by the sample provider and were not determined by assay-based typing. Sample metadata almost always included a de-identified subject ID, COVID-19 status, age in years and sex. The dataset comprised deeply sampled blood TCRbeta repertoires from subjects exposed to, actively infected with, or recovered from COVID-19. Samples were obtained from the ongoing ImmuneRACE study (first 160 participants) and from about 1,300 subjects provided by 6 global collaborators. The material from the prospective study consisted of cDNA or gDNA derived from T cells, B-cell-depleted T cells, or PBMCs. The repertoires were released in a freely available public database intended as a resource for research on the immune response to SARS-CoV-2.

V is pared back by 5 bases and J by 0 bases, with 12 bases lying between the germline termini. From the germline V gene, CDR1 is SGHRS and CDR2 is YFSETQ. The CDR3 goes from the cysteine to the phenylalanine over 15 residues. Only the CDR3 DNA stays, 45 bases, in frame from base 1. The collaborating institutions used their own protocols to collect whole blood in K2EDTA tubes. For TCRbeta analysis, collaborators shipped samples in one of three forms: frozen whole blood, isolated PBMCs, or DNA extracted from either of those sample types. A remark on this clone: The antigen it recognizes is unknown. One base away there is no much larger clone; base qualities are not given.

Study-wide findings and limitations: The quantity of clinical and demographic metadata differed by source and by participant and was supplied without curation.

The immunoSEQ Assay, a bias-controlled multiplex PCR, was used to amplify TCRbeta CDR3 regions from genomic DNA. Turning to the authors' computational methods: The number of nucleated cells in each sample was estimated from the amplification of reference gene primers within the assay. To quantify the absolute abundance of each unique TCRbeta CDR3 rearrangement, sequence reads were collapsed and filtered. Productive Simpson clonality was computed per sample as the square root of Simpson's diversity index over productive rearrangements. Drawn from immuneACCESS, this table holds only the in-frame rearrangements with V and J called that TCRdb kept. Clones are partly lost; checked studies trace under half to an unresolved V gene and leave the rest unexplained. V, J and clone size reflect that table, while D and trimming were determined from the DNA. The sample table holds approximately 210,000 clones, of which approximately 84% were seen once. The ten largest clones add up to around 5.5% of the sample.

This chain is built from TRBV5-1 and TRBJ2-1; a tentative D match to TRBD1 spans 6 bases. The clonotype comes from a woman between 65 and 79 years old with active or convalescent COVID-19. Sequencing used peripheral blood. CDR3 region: CASRGHMSSYNEQFF. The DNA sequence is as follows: TGCGCCAGCAGGGGACATATGAGCTCCTACAATGAGCAGTTCTTC.